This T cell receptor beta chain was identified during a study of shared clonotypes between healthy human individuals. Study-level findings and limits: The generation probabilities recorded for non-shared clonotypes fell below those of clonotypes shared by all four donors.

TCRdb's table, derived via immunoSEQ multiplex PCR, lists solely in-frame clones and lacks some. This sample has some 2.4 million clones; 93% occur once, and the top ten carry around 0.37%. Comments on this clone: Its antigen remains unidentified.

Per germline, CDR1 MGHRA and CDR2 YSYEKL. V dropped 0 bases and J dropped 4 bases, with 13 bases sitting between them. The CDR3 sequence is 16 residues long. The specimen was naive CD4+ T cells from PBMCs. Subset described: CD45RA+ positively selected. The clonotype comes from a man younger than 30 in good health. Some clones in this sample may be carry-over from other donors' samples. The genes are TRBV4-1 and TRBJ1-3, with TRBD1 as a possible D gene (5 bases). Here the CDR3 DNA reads TGCGCCAGCAGCCAAGACCACAGGTTTGGGGGAAACACCATATATTTT. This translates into CASSQDHRFGGNTIYF.